The next 3 T cell receptor beta chains were all read from a single sample in a study of CD8+ T cells in alopecia areata. Extraction and reverse transcription of RNA yielded cDNA as the sequencing template. TCRdb keeps only in-frame clones here, not all; method: immunoSEQ multiplex PCR. The sample consists of fewer than 150,000 clones, 50% to 60% of them appearing once. The sequencing here drew on CD4+ T cells sorted from blood, taken at week 0. These receptors all come from a human donor with alopecia areata.

The CDR3 nucleotides are TGTGCCAGCAGCTTAGCGGCCCTCTCCTACGAGCAGTACTTC. Translated, it gives CASSLAALSYEQYF. The rearrangement joins TRBV7-2 to TRBJ2-5; no clear D. Matching the DNA end better, TRBJ2-7 makes the J call doubtful. CDR1 and CDR2 (germline): SGHTA, FQGNSA. The CDR3 spans 14 residues.

The chain joins TRBV6-1 to TRBJ2-5; TRBD1 or TRBD2 may be the D gene (6 bases each). This CDR3 is built from 13 residues. V lost 3 bases, J lost 5 bases, and 10 bases lay in between. In germline, CDR1 is MNHNS, CDR2 SASEGT. CDR3 region: CASSDGGWETQYF. The CDR3 DNA is TGTGCCAGCAGTGACGGGGGCTGGGAGACCCAGTACTTC.

This clone has only a few counts. This chain connects TRBV10-3 to TRBJ2-6, with a possible D match to TRBD1 (5 bases). CDR3 length: 16 amino acids. CDR1 is ENHRY, CDR2 SYGVKD, per germline. V lost 0 bases and J lost 0, with 6 bases in between. The CDR3 loop is CAISESQGSGANVLTF. In DNA, the CDR3 is TGTGCCATCAGTGAGTCCCAGGGCTCTGGGGCCAACGTCCTGACTTTC.